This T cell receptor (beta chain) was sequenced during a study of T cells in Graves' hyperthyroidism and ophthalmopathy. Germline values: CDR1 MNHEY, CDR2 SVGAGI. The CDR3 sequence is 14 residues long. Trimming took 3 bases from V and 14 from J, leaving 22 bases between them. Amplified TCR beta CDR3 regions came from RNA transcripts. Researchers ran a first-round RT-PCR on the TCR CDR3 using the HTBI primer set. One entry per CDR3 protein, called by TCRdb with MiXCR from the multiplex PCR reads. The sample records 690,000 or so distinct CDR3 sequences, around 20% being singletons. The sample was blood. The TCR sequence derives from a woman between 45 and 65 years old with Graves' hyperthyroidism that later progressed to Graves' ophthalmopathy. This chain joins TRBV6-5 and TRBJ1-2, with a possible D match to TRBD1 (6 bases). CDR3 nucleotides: TGTGCCAGCAGTTATACCCAGGGAGGCTATACAGGGACCTTC. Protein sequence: CASSYTQGGYTGTF.